This TCR beta chain was documented in a study of blood T cells in healthy people across ages. For the second PCR, which ran for about 6 to 11 cycles, a sample-barcoded 5' primer and a J-beta primer mix were used. Per sample, CDR3-containing paired-end reads numbered at least 2.5 million. TCRdb itself ran the 5' RACE reads through MiXCR, one entry per CDR3 protein. This sample has approximately 800,000 distinct CDR3 sequences; more than 25% occur once, and the top ten carry about 3%. Germline V gene data show CDR1 as SNHLY and CDR2 as FYNNEI. CDR3 length: 11 residues. V dropped 8 bases and J dropped 2 bases, with 6 bases sitting between them. These same records also appear under a second study, on T cells of mothers and their children.

Sequenced material: blood. This TCR came from a boy aged 5-17 years in good health. The rearrangement joins TRBV2 to TRBJ2-5; unclear D gene. DNA of the CDR3: TGTGCCAGCCTGCAGCAAGAGACCCAGTACTTC. This sequence encodes CASLQQETQYF.